These T cell receptor beta chains were read from a single sample in a study of cytomegalovirus exposure and HLA in healthy donors. Clones were sequenced by immunoSEQ multiplex PCR, and TCRdb holds only the in-frame ones, with some missing. The sample includes about 110,000 clones, about three quarters of them seen just once. Material: PBMCs. The origin of the receptors is a boy between 10 and 17 years old in good health and CMV-seronegative. CDR3s include the opening cysteine and the closing phenylalanine or tryptophan. D genes are given only for firm matches. Expanded clones get a size class; other rows say once, few or many, or leave the size out.

V: TRBV19; J: TRBJ1-5; size: NA; D: TRBD1; DNA: TGTGCCAGTATTAAGGGACAGGCTCCTAATCAGCCCCAGCATTTT; CDR3: CASIKGQAPNQPQHF
V: TRBV5-1; J: TRBJ2-1; size: few; D: TRBD1; DNA: TGCGCCTGCAGCAGATGGGACAGGGGGCGGAATGAGCAGTTCTTC; CDR3: CACSRWDRGRNEQFF
V: TRBV4-1; J: TRBJ1-5; size: once; D: TRBD1; DNA: TGCGCCAGCAGCCGTGGACCGGGACAGGGTTTCTTCGGCAATCAGCCCCAGCATTTT; CDR3: CASSRGPGQGFFGNQPQHF
V: TRBV5-4; J: TRBJ2-3; size: NA; D: TRBD2; DNA: TGTGCCAGCAGCCCGGTACTAGCGGGAGGAGATACGCAGTATTTT; CDR3: CASSPVLAGGDTQYF
V: TRBV11-3; J: TRBJ1-4; size: NA; D: NA; DNA: TGTGCCAGCAGCCACAGGTTTGGAGAAAAACTGTTTTTT; CDR3: CASSHRFGEKLFF
V: TRBV7-9; J: TRBJ1-5; size: NA; D: TRBD1; DNA: TGTGCCAGCAGCTTAACGGGGGACAGGACCCAGCATTTT; CDR3: CASSLTGDRTQHF
V: TRBV9; J: TRBJ2-3; size: few; D: TRBD2; DNA: TGTGCCAGCAGCCACCAACCGGGGGGAGGAGACACAGATACGCAGTATTTT; CDR3: CASSHQPGGGDTDTQYF
V: TRBV7-6; J: TRBJ2-7; size: NA; D: TRBD1; DNA: TGTGCCAGCAGCATAAAACAGGGGGTCAACTACGAGCAGTACTTC; CDR3: CASSIKQGVNYEQYF
V: TRBV5-8; J: TRBJ2-5; size: few; D: TRBD1; DNA: TGTGCCAGCAGCTTCGGGGGACAGGGGCTCTTACAAGAGACCCAGTACTTC; CDR3: CASSFGGQGLLQETQYF
V: TRBV30; J: TRBJ2-7; size: NA; D: NA; DNA: TGTGCCTGGAAGAGCTTGGGGGCCACCTACGAGCAGTACTTC; CDR3: CAWKSLGATYEQYF
V: TRBV11-2; J: TRBJ2-7; size: NA; D: TRBD2; DNA: TGTGCCAGCAGCCCTCTAAGCGGGAGAATAAACGAGCAGTACTTC; CDR3: CASSPLSGRINEQYF
V: TRBV13; J: TRBJ2-1; size: NA; D: NA; DNA: TGTGCCAGCAGCTTAGGAGTTAAGGGATTAGGGGGTGAGCAGTTCTTC; CDR3: CASSLGVKGLGGEQFF
V: TRBV10-3; J: TRBJ2-1; size: NA; D: NA; DNA: TGTGCCATCAGCCCGACTCCTCCGGGGAGCTCCTACAATGAGCAGTTCTTC; CDR3: CAISPTPPGSSYNEQFF
V: TRBV7-8; J: TRBJ1-6; size: NA; D: NA; DNA: TGTGCCAGCAGCTTCTTACAGGGTAACAATTCACCCCTCCACTTT; CDR3: CASSFLQGNNSPLHF
V: TRBV28; J: TRBJ1-2; size: NA; D: NA; DNA: TGTGCCAGCAGTGAGGACGGGGACTATGGCTACACCTTC; CDR3: CASSEDGDYGYTF
V: TRBV11-2; J: TRBJ1-4; size: NA; D: NA; DNA: TGTGCCAGCAGCTTGAGAGGGACACGTAATGAAAAACTGTTTTTT; CDR3: CASSLRGTRNEKLFF
V: TRBV2; J: TRBJ1-1; size: NA; D: NA; DNA: TGTGCCAGCAGGCGGGACCAGGACACTGAAGCTTTCTTT; CDR3: CASRRDQDTEAFF
V: TRBV27; J: TRBJ2-2; size: few; D: TRBD2; DNA: TGTGCCAGCAGGAAAAAAGACCTGGGACTAGCGGGAGGGCCAAAGAAGTTGGACGGGGAGCTGTTTTTT; CDR3: CASRKKDLGLAGGPKKLDGELFF
V: TRBV4-3; J: TRBJ2-7; size: few; D: NA; DNA: TGCGCCAGCAGCCAAGGAGAGAACACAGGCGAGCAGTACTTC; CDR3: CASSQGENTGEQYF
V: TRBV5-1; J: TRBJ1-4; size: few; D: TRBD1; DNA: TGCGCCAGCAGCACTGGACAGGGGGAGGAAAAACTGTTTTTT; CDR3: CASSTGQGEEKLFF
V: TRBV11-3; J: TRBJ1-1; size: few; D: NA; DNA: TGTGCCAGCAGCCCCCAAGGGGAGAACACTGAAGCTTTCTTT; CDR3: CASSPQGENTEAFF
V: TRBV5-1; J: TRBJ2-1; size: NA; D: TRBD2; DNA: TGCGCCAGCAGCAAAGGGACTAGCGCGAACAATGAGCAGTTCTTC; CDR3: CASSKGTSANNEQFF
V: TRBV27; J: TRBJ1-5; size: once; D: TRBD1; DNA: TGTGCCAGCACCCCAGGGACAGGGGGCAATCAGCCCCAGCATTTT; CDR3: CASTPGTGGNQPQHF
V: TRBV5-1; J: TRBJ2-7; size: NA; D: NA; DNA: TGCGCCAGCAGCTTGGTCGGTGGCGACACCTACGAGCAGTACTTC; CDR3: CASSLVGGDTYEQYF
V: TRBV13; J: TRBJ1-4; size: NA; D: TRBD1; DNA: TGTGCCAGCAGCCCGGGGACAGGTTTGGGTGAAAAACTGTTTTTT; CDR3: CASSPGTGLGEKLFF
V: TRBV4-1; J: TRBJ1-5; size: NA; D: NA; DNA: TGCGCCAGCAGCCAAATATATAGCAATCAGCCCCAGCATTTT; CDR3: CASSQIYSNQPQHF
V: TRBV7-9; J: TRBJ2-7; size: NA; D: TRBD2; DNA: TGTGCCAGCAGCTTATCACGTGGACTAGCGGGTGAGCAGTACTTC; CDR3: CASSLSRGLAGEQYF
V: TRBV5-1; J: TRBJ2-1; size: NA; D: TRBD2; DNA: TGCGCCAGCAGCGGGGGACTAGCGGGGAATTGGAATGAGCAGTTCTTC; CDR3: CASSGGLAGNWNEQFF
V: TRBV7-2; J: TRBJ2-2; size: once; D: NA; DNA: TGTGCCAGCAGCGCCGACCATGGTATGGGCATCGCGAACACCGGGGAGCTGTTTTTT; CDR3: CASSADHGMGIANTGELFF
V: TRBV27; J: TRBJ1-2; size: NA; D: TRBD1; DNA: TGTGCCAGCAGGCCTACAGGGGTTGCTAACTATGGCTACACCTTC; CDR3: CASRPTGVANYGYTF
V: TRBV4-1; J: TRBJ1-5; size: NA; D: NA; DNA: TGCGCCAGCAGCGTCACACATAGCAATCAGCCCCAGCATTTT; CDR3: CASSVTHSNQPQHF
V: TRBV7-6; J: TRBJ2-1; size: NA; D: TRBD1; DNA: TGTGCCAGCAGAGCAACAGGGGGCGCAACCGATGAGCAGTTCTTC; CDR3: CASRATGGATDEQFF
V: TRBV5-1; J: TRBJ2-3; size: NA; D: TRBD2; DNA: TGCGCCAGCACCCGGGGGAGGGACACAGATACGCAGTATTTT; CDR3: CASTRGRDTDTQYF
V: TRBV29-1; J: TRBJ2-1; size: NA; D: NA; DNA: TGCAGCGTCTTGAATAGCTCCTACAATGAGCAGTTCTTC; CDR3: CSVLNSSYNEQFF
V: TRBV5-1; J: TRBJ2-2; size: NA; D: NA; DNA: TGCGCCAGCAGCTTGGCGGAGCGGATACGCACCGGGGAGCTGTTTTTT; CDR3: CASSLAERIRTGELFF
V: TRBV6-5; J: TRBJ2-7; size: NA; D: NA; DNA: TGTGCCACCACATGGGCGGGCGAGCAGTACTTC; CDR3: CATTWAGEQYF
V: TRBV19; J: TRBJ2-7; size: few; D: TRBD2; DNA: TGTGCCAGTAGTACCCCTGGGGGGGGCGAGCAGTACTTC; CDR3: CASSTPGGGEQYF
V: TRBV10-1; J: TRBJ2-7; size: NA; D: TRBD2; DNA: TGCGCCAGCAGTGCAGGCGGGGGCTACGAGCAGTACTTC; CDR3: CASSAGGGYEQYF
V: TRBV5-6; J: TRBJ2-7; size: once; D: NA; DNA: TGTGCCAGCGGACAAGGCTCCTACGAGCAGTACTTC; CDR3: CASGQGSYEQYF
V: TRBV5-1; J: TRBJ2-7; size: few; D: TRBD1; DNA: TGCGCCAGCAGCTTGGCGGGACAGGGCTACGAGCAGTACTTC; CDR3: CASSLAGQGYEQYF
V: TRBV11-2; J: TRBJ1-4; size: NA; D: TRBD1; DNA: TGTGCCAGCAGCTTAGGACAGGGTTCGGGAGAAAAACTGTTTTTT; CDR3: CASSLGQGSGEKLFF
V: TRBV6-4; J: TRBJ1-2; size: NA; D: TRBD1; DNA: TGTGCCAGCAGTGACGGACGACAGGGTATCCCTGGCTACACCTTC; CDR3: CASSDGRQGIPGYTF
V: TRBV19; J: TRBJ2-5; size: NA; D: NA; DNA: TGTGCCAGTAGTATAACTCTAGAGACGGCGGAGACCCAGTACTTC; CDR3: CASSITLETAETQYF
V: TRBV19; J: TRBJ1-2; size: NA; D: NA; DNA: TGTGCCAGTACCACAATTGAGGATGGCTACACCTTC; CDR3: CASTTIEDGYTF
V: TRBV10-1; J: TRBJ2-2; size: few; D: TRBD1; DNA: TGCGCCAGCAGTGAGCAGACAGGGGTCGGGGAGCTGTTTTTT; CDR3: CASSEQTGVGELFF
V: TRBV28; J: TRBJ2-3; size: NA; D: NA; DNA: TGTGCCAGCAGTTTCCGGAGGGGCGAATACACAGATACGCAGTATTTT; CDR3: CASSFRRGEYTDTQYF
V: TRBV27; J: TRBJ1-1; size: few; D: NA; DNA: TGTGCCAGCAGTTCGGTCCGCACGGACACTGAAGCTTTCTTT; CDR3: CASSSVRTDTEAFF
V: TRBV7-9; J: TRBJ1-6; size: NA; D: NA; DNA: TGTGCCAGCAGCCGGGACTTAGCCAATTCACCCCTCCACTTT; CDR3: CASSRDLANSPLHF
V: TRBV18; J: TRBJ1-4; size: NA; D: TRBD1; DNA: TGTGCCAGCTCACCACCTGAGGGGGCCCTGGAAAAACTGTTTTTT; CDR3: CASSPPEGALEKLFF
V: TRBV28; J: TRBJ2-7; size: NA; D: NA; DNA: TGTGCCAGCAGAGCAACAGGCTACGAGCAGTACTTC; CDR3: CASRATGYEQYF
V: TRBV15; J: TRBJ1-4; size: NA; D: NA; DNA: TGTGCCACCAGCACCTATACCGACAGGCACGAAAAACTGTTTTTT; CDR3: CATSTYTDRHEKLFF
V: TRBV28; J: TRBJ1-4; size: few; D: NA; DNA: TGTGCCAGCAGTACCGGGACAACTAATGAAAAACTGTTTTTT; CDR3: CASSTGTTNEKLFF
V: TRBV5-1; J: TRBJ2-6; size: NA; D: NA; DNA: TGCGCCAGCAGACAGGACGGGGCCAACGTCCTGACTTTC; CDR3: CASRQDGANVLTF
V: TRBV2; J: TRBJ1-1; size: NA; D: NA; DNA: TGTGCCAGCAGTGAAGGGAGGTTCTCTTTCTTT; CDR3: CASSEGRFSFF